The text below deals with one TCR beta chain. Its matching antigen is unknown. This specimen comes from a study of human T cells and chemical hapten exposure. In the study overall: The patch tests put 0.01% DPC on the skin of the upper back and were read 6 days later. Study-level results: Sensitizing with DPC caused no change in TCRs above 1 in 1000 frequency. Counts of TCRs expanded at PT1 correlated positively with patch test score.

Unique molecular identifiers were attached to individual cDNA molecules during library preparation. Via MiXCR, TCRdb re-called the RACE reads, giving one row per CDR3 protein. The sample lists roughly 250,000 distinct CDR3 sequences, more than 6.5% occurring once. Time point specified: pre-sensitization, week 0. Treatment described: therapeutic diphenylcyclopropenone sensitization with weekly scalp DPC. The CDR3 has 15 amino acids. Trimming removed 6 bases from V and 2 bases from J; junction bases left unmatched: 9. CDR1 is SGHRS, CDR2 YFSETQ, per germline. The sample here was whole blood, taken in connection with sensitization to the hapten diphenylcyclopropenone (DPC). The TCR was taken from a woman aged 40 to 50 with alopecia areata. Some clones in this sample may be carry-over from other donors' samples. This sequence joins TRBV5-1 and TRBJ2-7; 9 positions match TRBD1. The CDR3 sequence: CASTDTGTGTYEQYF. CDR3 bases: TGCGCCAGCACCGACACCGGGACAGGGACCTACGAGCAGTACTTC. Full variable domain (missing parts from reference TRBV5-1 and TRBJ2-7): KAGVTQTPRYLIKTRGQQVTLSCSPISGHRSVSWYQQTPGQGLQFLFEYFSETQRNKGNFPGRFSGRQFSNSRSEMNVSTLELGDSALYLCASTDTGTGTYEQYFGPGTRLTVT.